This T cell receptor beta chain came from a study of breast tumors, draining lymph nodes, adjacent tissues. Study-level results: Tumors had less TCR diversity than lymph nodes, more than nontumor tissue. Luminal-like breast cancer showed significantly greater tumor-nontumor repertoire similarity than basal-like breast cancer did. Data fit most tumor T cells coming from lymph node, expanding in tumor.

V dropped 6 bases and J dropped 2 bases, with 10 bases sitting between them. CDR3 size: 13 residues. TCRdb re-analysed the multiplex PCR reads in MiXCR, keeping a single row per CDR3 protein. The sample shows approximately 280,000 distinct CDR3 sequences, 30% of them seen only once. This clonotype was found many times. Antigen: not known. Axillary draining lymph nodes of breast cancer patients supplied the node samples. The clonotype was recovered from a female donor with breast cancer. Some clones in this sample may be carry-over from other donors' samples. This sequence joins TRBV12-3 or TRBV12-4 and TRBJ1-2; D is unclear. Sequencing used axillary lymph node tissue. CDR3 in amino acids: CASSTSKNYGYTF. CDR3 nucleotide sequence: TGTGCCAGCAGCACCTCAAAAAACTATGGCTACACCTTC.